Each of the 22 T cell receptor beta chains below was sequenced from the same sample in a study of blood T cell repertoires in COVID-19. The data were produced by immunoSEQ multiplex PCR, yet TCRdb's version contains in-frame clones alone and is incomplete. The repertoire consists of some 38,000 clones, with around 80% occurring once and the leading ten covering 9% to 10%. The sequenced sample consisted of peripheral blood. Receptor source: a man between 60 and 70 years old in a cohort sampled during active COVID-19.

V and J are TRBV6-5 and TRBJ2-3, with TRBD2 matching 8 bases. V was pared by 6 bases and J by 3 bases, with 8 bases of the junction left unmatched. This CDR3 spans 15 amino acids. Germline V gives CDR1 MNHEY, CDR2 SVGAGI. The CDR3 loop reads CASSPGLAGTDTQYF. The CDR3 coding sequence is TGTGCCAGCAGCCCAGGACTAGCTGGGACAGATACGCAGTATTTT.

This clone was seen just once. The chain combines TRBV7-8 with TRBJ2-7, with 9 bases matching TRBD1. Germline-derived CDR1 and CDR2 are SGHVS and FQNEAQ. V gave up 5 bases and J gave up 7 bases; unmatched junction bases: 12. This CDR3 spans 15 amino acids. CDR3 DNA: TGTGCCAGCAGCCGATCGGGGACAGGGAGGCTTGAGCAGTACTTC. Its protein product is CASSRSGTGRLEQYF.

The gene calls are TRBV2 and TRBJ1-5; TRBD1 matches 10 bases. Germline V lookup: CDR1 SNHLY, CDR2 FYNNEI. Trimming took 6 bases from V and 4 from J; bases not matched to a gene: 0. CDR3 length: 13 residues. DNA for the CDR3: TGTGCCAGCAGGGGACAGGGGAATCAGCCCCAGCATTTT. As protein: CASRGQGNQPQHF.

This clone has just one count. This sequence joins TRBV28 and TRBJ1-6, with TRBD1 matching over 7 bases. V gave up 7 bases and J gave up 9 bases; unmatched junction bases: 9. The CDR3 is 14 residues long. From germline, CDR1 is MDHEN and CDR2 SYDVKM. The CDR3 spells CASTPDRTFSPLHF. CDR3 sequence (DNA): TGTGCCAGCACCCCGGACAGGACCTTTTCACCCCTCCACTTT.

DNA for the CDR3: TGTGCCAGCAACCATCCGGCGGGGGCATCATTGGGCTACACCTTC. Its protein product is CASNHPAGASLGYTF. V gene TRBV6-5 combines with J gene TRBJ1-2; a possible D gene is TRBD1 (6 bases). V was cut by 7 bases and J by 8 bases, with 23 bases left in between. CDR1 and CDR2 (germline): MNHEY, SVGAGI. This CDR3 comprises 15 residues.

The J gene is TRBJ1-4, the V gene TRBV11-2, with D possibly matching TRBD1 (6 bases). Per the germline V gene, CDR1 is SGHAT and CDR2 is FQNNGV. The CDR3 runs to 16 residues. Trimming took 1 base from V and 7 from J, leaving 16 bases between them. The CDR3 here is CASSLGPQGTGEKLFF. The DNA of the CDR3 is TGTGCCAGCAGCTTAGGACCGCAGGGGACCGGTGAAAAACTGTTTTTT.

CDR3 region: CASSSGTGGHGYTF. The CDR3 nucleotides read TGTGCCAGCAGCTCCGGGACAGGGGGCCACGGCTACACCTTC. V is TRBV7-8 and J is TRBJ1-2; the match to TRBD1 covers 12 bases. This CDR3 is 14 amino acids long. The J segment lost 8 bases and the V segment lost 4 bases, leaving 5 bases of the junction unmatched. Germline CDR1 reads SGHVS; CDR2 reads FQNEAQ.

The V gene is TRBV7-8, the J gene TRBJ2-7; D might be TRBD1 (6 bases). V lost 5 bases, J lost 2 bases, and 16 bases lay in between. Germline CDR1 reads SGHVS; CDR2 reads FQNEAQ. This CDR3 has 15 amino acids. The CDR3 region has the DNA TGTGCCAGCAGCCCCCCCGCGACAGGAACCTACGAGCAGTACTTC. It translates to CASSPPATGTYEQYF.

The V gene is TRBV4-2, the J gene TRBJ1-3; no firm D call. CDR3 size: 16 residues. Germline V gives CDR1 LGHNA, CDR2 YNFKEQ. V lost 3 bases, J lost 3 bases, and 15 bases lay in between. As DNA, the CDR3 is TGTGCCAGCAGCCAGGTCTTAGGCGGCAGTGGAAACACCATATATTTT. Protein: CASSQVLGGSGNTIYF.

The chain links TRBV28 to TRBJ1-5; weak D call: TRBD1 (5 bases). Germline loops: CDR1 MDHEN, CDR2 SYDVKM. The CDR3 runs to 15 residues. Trimming left V 6 bases short and J 0 bases short, with 12 bases between. The CDR3 sequence is CASSLGGYSNQPQHF. CDR3 sequence (DNA): TGTGCCAGCAGCCTGGGGGGATATAGCAATCAGCCCCAGCATTTT.

V and J are TRBV5-5 and TRBJ2-7, with 9 bases that match TRBD1. The CDR3 contains 15 residues. In germline, CDR1 is SGHKS, CDR2 YYEKEE (reference sequence). V lost 5 bases, J lost 0 bases, and 6 bases stayed unmatched. The CDR3 bases are TGTGCCAGCAGATGGGGACAGGGTGGCTCCTACGAGCAGTACTTC. Residues: CASRWGQGGSYEQYF.

The genes are TRBV18 and TRBJ2-1, with 11 positions matching TRBD2. Germline lookup yields CDR1 KGHSH and CDR2 LQKENI. The V and J ends lost 0 bases and 7 bases, in that order; junction bases with no gene match: 2. The CDR3 length is 15 residues. This CDR3 is CASSPPLAGENEQFF. The CDR3 DNA reads TGTGCCAGCTCACCACCACTAGCGGGAGAGAATGAGCAGTTCTTC. Complete variable domain (other parts from reference TRBV18 and TRBJ2-1): NAGVMQNPRHLVRRRGQEARLRCSPMKGHSHVYWYRQLPEEGLKFMVYLQKENIIDESGMPKERFSAEFPKEGPSILRIQQVVRGDSAAYFCASSPPLAGENEQFFGPGTRLTVL.

The count of this clone is one. V usage is TRBV12-3 or TRBV12-4 and J usage is TRBJ2-1; 10 bases are a match to TRBD1. After removal of 8 bases from V and 9 bases from J, the junction contained 7 bases not matched to a gene. There are 13 residues in the CDR3. The chain's CDR3 is CASSAGTGVEQFF. Here the CDR3 DNA reads TGTGCCAGCTCAGCCGGGACAGGGGTTGAGCAGTTCTTC.

The rearrangement links TRBV12-3 or TRBV12-4 to TRBJ1-1, with 7 bases that match TRBD1. Trimming cost V 5 bases and J 6 bases; bases outside gene matches: 6. The CDR3 is made up of 13 amino acids. As DNA, the CDR3 is TGTGCCAGCAGTGGACAGGTTTTCGCTGAAGCTTTCTTT. Amino acid sequence: CASSGQVFAEAFF.

The CDR3 spells CASSWTVRDTQYF. The DNA of the CDR3 is TGTGCCAGCAGTTGGACAGTAAGAGATACGCAGTATTTT. This chain joins TRBV28 and TRBJ2-3, with D possibly matching TRBD1 (6 bases). Trimming stripped 4 bases from V and 5 bases from J, with 10 bases between. Germline V gene lookup returns CDR1 MDHEN and CDR2 SYDVKM. The length of the CDR3 is 13 residues.

This rearrangement joins TRBV28 to TRBJ2-6; 8 nucleotides agree with TRBD1. CDR1 MDHEN and CDR2 SYDVKM come from the germline V gene. The CDR3 sequence is 17 residues long. The V segment lost 4 bases and the J segment 4 bases; nucleotides outside the gene matches: 9. DNA of the CDR3: TGTGCCAGCAGTTACCGGACAGGGTGGAGGGGGGCCAACGTCCTGACTTTC. Protein: CASSYRTGWRGANVLTF.

This chain links TRBV27 with TRBJ2-7, with a weak D call TRBD2 (5 bases). Germline V lookup: CDR1 MNHEY, CDR2 SMNVEV (reference sequence). CDR3 length: 14 amino acids. Trimming pared 6 bases from V and 5 bases from J, leaving 17 bases between. The CDR3 bases are TGTGCCAGCAGCGTCGTTGGCGGGTCCGACGAGCAGTACTTC. Amino acids: CASSVVGGSDEQYF.

This chain uses TRBV7-2 with TRBJ1-1; the D gene is possibly TRBD1 (6 bases). This CDR3 has 16 amino acids. Per germline, CDR1 SGHTA and CDR2 FQGNSA. The V end lost 3 bases, the J end lost 1 base, and 15 bases lay between the germline ends. The CDR3 DNA reads as TGTGCCAGCAGCTTGATGGGGGGGCGGACGAACACTGAAGCTTTCTTT. The encoded protein is CASSLMGGRTNTEAFF.

This clone came up once. The chain has TRBV7-8 and TRBJ2-2, with D possibly TRBD2 on 6 matching bases. V lost 4 bases to trimming and J lost 4 bases, with 10 bases between them. The CDR3 length is 14 residues. Germline V lookup: CDR1 SGHVS, CDR2 FQNEAQ. CDR3 nucleotide sequence: TGTGCCAGCAGCTGGGGGGACCGCACCGGGGAGCTGTTTTTT. Protein: CASSWGDRTGELFF.

V and J are TRBV7-8 and TRBJ1-1, with unresolved D. The CDR3 is 15 amino acids. V was clipped by 2 bases and J by 0 bases, with 10 bases between them. Germline loops: CDR1 SGHVS, CDR2 FQNEAQ. The CDR3 nucleotides read TGTGCCAGCAGCTTACTTAAGCTATTGAACACTGAAGCTTTCTTT. Translated: CASSLLKLLNTEAFF.

This clone was found once. This chain links TRBV10-1 with TRBJ1-4; D remains ambiguous. CDR1 is WNHNN and CDR2 is SYGVQD in the germline V gene (reference sequence). V shed 10 bases and J shed 3 bases, with 21 bases lying between them. CDR3 length: 16 residues. Written as DNA, the CDR3 is TGCGCCACCATTAATCTAGACCGCCGTCCTAATGAAAAACTGTTTTTT. Amino acids: CATINLDRRPNEKLFF.

The chain uses TRBV19 and TRBJ1-5; D unresolved. The CDR3 runs 13 residues. CDR1 and CDR2 from the germline V gene are LNHDA and SQIVND (reference sequence). V was clipped by 2 bases and J by 9 bases, with 11 bases between them. The CDR3 region is CASSIRAEGPQHF. CDR3 coding DNA: TGTGCCAGTAGTATAAGGGCAGAGGGGCCCCAGCATTTT.